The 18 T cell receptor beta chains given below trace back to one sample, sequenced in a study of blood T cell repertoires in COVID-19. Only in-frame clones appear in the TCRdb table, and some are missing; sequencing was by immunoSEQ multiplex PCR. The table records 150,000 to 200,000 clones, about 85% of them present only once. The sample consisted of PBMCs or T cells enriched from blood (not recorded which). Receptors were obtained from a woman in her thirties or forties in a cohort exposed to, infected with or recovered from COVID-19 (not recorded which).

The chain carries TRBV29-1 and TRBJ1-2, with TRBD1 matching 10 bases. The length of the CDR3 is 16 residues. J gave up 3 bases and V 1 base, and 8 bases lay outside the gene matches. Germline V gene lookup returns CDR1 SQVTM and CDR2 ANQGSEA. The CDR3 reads CSVEGRDRGQYYGYTF. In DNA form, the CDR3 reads TGCAGCGTTGAAGGTCGGGACAGGGGACAGTACTATGGCTACACCTTC.

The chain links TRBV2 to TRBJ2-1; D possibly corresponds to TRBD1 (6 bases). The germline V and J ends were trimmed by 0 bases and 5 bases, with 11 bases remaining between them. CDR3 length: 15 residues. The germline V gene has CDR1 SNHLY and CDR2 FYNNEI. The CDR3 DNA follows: TGTGCCAGCAGTGAAGCGGGCAGGGGCAACAATGAGCAGTTCTTC. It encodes CASSEAGRGNNEQFF.

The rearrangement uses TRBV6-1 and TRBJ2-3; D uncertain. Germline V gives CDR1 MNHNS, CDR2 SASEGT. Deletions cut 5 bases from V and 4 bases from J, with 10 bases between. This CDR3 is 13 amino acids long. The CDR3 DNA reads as TGTGCCAGCAGTCCAAAGCCGGCAGATACGCAGTATTTT. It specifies CASSPKPADTQYF.

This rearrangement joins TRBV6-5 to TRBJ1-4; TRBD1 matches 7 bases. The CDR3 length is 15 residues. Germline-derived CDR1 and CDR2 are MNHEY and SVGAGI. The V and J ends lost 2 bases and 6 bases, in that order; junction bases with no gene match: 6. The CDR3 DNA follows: TGTGCCAGCAGTTACGCCCCACAGGGGTATGAAAAACTGTTTTTT. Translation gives CASSYAPQGYEKLFF.

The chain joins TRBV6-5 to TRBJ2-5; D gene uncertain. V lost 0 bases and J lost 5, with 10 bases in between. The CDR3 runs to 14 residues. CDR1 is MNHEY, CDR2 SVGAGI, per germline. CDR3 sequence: CASSYSSGWETQYF. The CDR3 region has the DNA TGTGCCAGCAGTTACTCGTCCGGGTGGGAGACCCAGTACTTC.

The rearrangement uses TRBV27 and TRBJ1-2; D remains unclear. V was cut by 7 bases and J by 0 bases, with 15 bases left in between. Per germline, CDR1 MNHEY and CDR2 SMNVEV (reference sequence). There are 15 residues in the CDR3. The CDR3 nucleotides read TGTGCCAGCAAGGAATTCGGGTATACTAACTATGGCTACACCTTC. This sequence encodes CASKEFGYTNYGYTF.

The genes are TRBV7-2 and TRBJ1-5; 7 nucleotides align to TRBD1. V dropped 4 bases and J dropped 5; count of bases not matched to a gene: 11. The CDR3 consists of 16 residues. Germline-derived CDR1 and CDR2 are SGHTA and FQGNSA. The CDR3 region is CASSSSSLTGYQPQHF. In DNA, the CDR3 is TGTGCCAGCAGCTCCTCCTCCCTGACAGGGTATCAGCCCCAGCATTTT.

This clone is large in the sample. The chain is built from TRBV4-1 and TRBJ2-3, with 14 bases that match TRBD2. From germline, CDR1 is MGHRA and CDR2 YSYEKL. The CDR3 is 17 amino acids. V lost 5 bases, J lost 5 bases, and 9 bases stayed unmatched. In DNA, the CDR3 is TGCGCCAGCAGCTACTCCCCGGGACTAGCGGGAGTAGATACGCAGTATTTT. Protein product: CASSYSPGLAGVDTQYF.

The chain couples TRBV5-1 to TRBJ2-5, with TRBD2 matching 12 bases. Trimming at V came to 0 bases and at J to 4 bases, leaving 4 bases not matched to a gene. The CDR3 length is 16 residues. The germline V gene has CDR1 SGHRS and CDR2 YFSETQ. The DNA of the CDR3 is TGCGCCAGCAGCTTGGAGCTAGCGGGAGGGAGAGAGACCCAGTACTTC. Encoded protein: CASSLELAGGRETQYF. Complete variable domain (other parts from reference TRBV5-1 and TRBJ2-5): KAGVTQTPRYLIKTRGQQVTLSCSPISGHRSVSWYQQTPGQGLQFLFEYFSETQRNKGNFPGRFSGRQFSNSRSEMNVSTLELGDSALYLCASSLELAGGRETQYFGPGTRLLVL.

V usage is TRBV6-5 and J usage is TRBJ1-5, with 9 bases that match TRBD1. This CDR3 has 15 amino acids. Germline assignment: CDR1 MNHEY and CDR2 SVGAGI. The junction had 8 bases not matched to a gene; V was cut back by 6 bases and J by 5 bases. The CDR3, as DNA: TGTGCCAGCAGGACAGGGGGTGGGCCAGATCAGCCCCAGCATTTT. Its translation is CASRTGGGPDQPQHF.

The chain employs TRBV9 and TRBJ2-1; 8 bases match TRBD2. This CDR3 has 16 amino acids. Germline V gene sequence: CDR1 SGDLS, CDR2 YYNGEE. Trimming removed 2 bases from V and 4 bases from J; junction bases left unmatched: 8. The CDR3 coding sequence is TGTGCCAGCAGCGTCCTCTTTAGCGGGAATTACAATGAGCAGTTCTTC. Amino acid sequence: CASSVLFSGNYNEQFF.

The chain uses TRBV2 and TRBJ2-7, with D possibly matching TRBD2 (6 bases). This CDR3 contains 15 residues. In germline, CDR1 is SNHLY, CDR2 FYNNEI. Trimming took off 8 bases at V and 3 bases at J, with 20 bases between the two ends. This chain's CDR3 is CASYHPVGLYYEQYF. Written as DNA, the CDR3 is TGTGCCAGCTACCATCCGGTGGGACTCTACTACGAGCAGTACTTC.

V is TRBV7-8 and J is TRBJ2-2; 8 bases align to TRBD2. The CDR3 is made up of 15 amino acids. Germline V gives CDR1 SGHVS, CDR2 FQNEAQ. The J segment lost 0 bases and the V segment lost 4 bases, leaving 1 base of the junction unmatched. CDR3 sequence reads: CASSSGLANTGELFF. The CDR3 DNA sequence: TGTGCCAGCAGCTCGGGACTAGCGAACACCGGGGAGCTGTTTTTT. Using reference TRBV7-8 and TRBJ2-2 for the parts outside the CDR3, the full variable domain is GAGVSQSPRYKVAKRGQDVALRCDPISGHVSLFWYQQALGQGPEFLTYFQNEAQLDKSGLPSDRFFAERPEGSVSTLKIQRTQQEDSAVYLCASSSGLANTGELFFGEGSRLTVL.

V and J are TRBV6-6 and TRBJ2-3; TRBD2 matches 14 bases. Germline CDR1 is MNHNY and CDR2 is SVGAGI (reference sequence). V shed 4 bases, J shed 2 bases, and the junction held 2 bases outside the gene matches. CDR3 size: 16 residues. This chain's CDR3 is CASSWGLAGDTDTQYF. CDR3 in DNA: TGTGCCAGCAGTTGGGGACTAGCGGGGGACACAGATACGCAGTATTTT.

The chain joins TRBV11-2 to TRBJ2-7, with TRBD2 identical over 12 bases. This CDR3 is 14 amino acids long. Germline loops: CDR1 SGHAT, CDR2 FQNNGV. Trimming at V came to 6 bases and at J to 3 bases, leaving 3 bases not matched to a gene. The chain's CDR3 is CASSELAGGYEQYF. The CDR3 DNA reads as TGTGCCAGCAGTGAACTAGCGGGAGGCTACGAGCAGTACTTC.

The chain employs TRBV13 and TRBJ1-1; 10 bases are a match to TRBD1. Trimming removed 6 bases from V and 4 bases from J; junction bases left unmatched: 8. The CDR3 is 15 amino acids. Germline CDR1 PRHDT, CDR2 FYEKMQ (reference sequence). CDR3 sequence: CASSRKWDRGTEAFF. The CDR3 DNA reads TGTGCCAGCAGTCGCAAGTGGGACAGGGGCACTGAAGCTTTCTTT. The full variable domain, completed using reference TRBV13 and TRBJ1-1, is AAGVIQSPRHLIKEKRETATLKCYPIPRHDTVYWYQQGPGQDPQFLISFYEKMQSDKGSIPDRFSAQQFSDYHSELNMSSLELGDSALYFCASSRKWDRGTEAFFGQGTRLTVV.

CDR3 sequence: CASSESVGAGQPQHF. The CDR3 nucleotides are TGCGCCAGCAGTGAGTCGGTGGGGGCTGGTCAGCCCCAGCATTTT. The rearrangement links TRBV10-1 to TRBJ1-5, with D maybe TRBD1 (6 bases). There are 15 residues in the CDR3. The ends were cut back, 0 bases at V and 6 bases at J, with 12 bases in the middle. CDR1 is WNHNN and CDR2 is SYGVQD in the germline V gene (reference sequence).

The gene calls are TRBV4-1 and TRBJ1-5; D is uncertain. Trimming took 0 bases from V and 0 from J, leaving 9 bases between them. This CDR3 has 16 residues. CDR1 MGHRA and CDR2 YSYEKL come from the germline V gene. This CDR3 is CASSQDGRYSNQPQHF. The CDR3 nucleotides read TGCGCCAGCAGCCAAGATGGCAGGTATAGCAATCAGCCCCAGCATTTT.